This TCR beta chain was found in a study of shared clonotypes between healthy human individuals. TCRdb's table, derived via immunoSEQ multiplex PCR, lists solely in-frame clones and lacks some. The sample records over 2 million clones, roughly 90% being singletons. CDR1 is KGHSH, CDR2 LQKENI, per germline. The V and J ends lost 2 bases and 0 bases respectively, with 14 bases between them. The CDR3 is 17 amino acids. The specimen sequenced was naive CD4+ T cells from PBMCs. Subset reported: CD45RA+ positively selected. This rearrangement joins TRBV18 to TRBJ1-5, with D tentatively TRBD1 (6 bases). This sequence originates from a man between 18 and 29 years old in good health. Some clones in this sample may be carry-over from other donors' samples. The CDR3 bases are TGTGCCAGCTCACCATTCCCAGGGGCCAGTAGCAATCAGCCCCAGCATTTT. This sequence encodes CASSPFPGASSNQPQHF.